This entry lists 22 T cell receptor beta chains sequenced from one sample in a study of CD8+ T cells in alopecia areata. Documented treatment: oral pan-JAK inhibitor, 5-10 mg twice daily. Sequencing templates came from extracted RNA that was reverse transcribed into cDNA. Only in-frame clones appear in the TCRdb table, and some are missing; sequencing was by immunoSEQ multiplex PCR. The data show about 200,000 clones, with around 56% seen just once and approximately 3.3% held by the top ten. The sequences come from CD4+ T cells sorted from blood, collected at week 4, from a patient treated with tofacitinib. All receptors derive from a human donor with alopecia areata.

The V and J genes are TRBV30 and TRBJ1-2, with TRBD1 matching 10 bases. Trimming took 7 bases from V and 6 from J; bases not matched to a gene: 5. CDR3 size: 12 residues. The germline CDR1 and CDR2 sequences are GTSNPN and SVGIG (reference sequence). This CDR3 reads CAFRDRGDGYTF. The CDR3 DNA follows: TGTGCCTTCCGGGACAGGGGTGATGGCTACACCTTC.

The CDR3 DNA follows: TGTGCCAGCAGTTACTCAGCCAATCAGCCCCAGCATTTT. It translates to CASSYSANQPQHF. The J gene is TRBJ1-5, the V gene TRBV6-5; D unclear. Trimming took off 0 bases at V and 3 bases at J, with 3 bases between the two ends. Germline CDR1 MNHEY, CDR2 SVGAGI. The CDR3 runs to 13 residues.

This clone was seen once. The chain recombines TRBV29-1 with TRBJ1-1, with D maybe TRBD1 (6 bases). The length of the CDR3 is 16 residues. The germline gives CDR1 SQVTM, CDR2 ANQGSEA. Trimming shortened V by 7 bases and J by 1 base, and 22 bases separated the two germline ends. This chain's CDR3 is CSARNQRTAQNTEAFF. The CDR3 DNA is TGCAGCGCCCGAAACCAACGGACAGCCCAGAACACTGAAGCTTTCTTT.

This rearrangement joins TRBV29-1 to TRBJ2-3; 10 positions agree with TRBD2. Germline V lookup: CDR1 SQVTM, CDR2 ANQGSEA. The trim removed 6 bases at V and 8 bases at J, leaving 8 bases unmatched. The CDR3 is made up of 13 amino acids. CDR3: CSVFSGGASTQYF. Here the CDR3 DNA reads TGCAGCGTCTTCAGCGGGGGGGCGAGTACGCAGTATTTT.

This clone came up a few times. This chain joins TRBV19 and TRBJ1-2; 7 bases are shared with TRBD1. Losses at the gene ends were 6 bases for V and 2 bases for J; bases not matched to a gene: 3. Per germline, CDR1 LNHDA and CDR2 SQIVND (reference sequence). The length of the CDR3 is 13 residues. The CDR3 protein is CASRSGGNYGYTF. CDR3 sequence (DNA): TGTGCCAGTAGGTCAGGGGGGAACTATGGCTACACCTTC.

This chain connects TRBV29-1 to TRBJ1-6; unclear D gene. Germline V gives CDR1 SQVTM, CDR2 ANQGSEA. V lost 4 bases and J lost 5, with 6 bases in between. This CDR3 is 12 amino acids long. The CDR3 here is CSVGGDNSPLHF. CDR3 nucleotide sequence: TGCAGCGTTGGAGGAGATAATTCACCCCTCCACTTT. Full variable domain (missing parts from reference TRBV29-1 and TRBJ1-6): SAVISQKPSRDICQRGTSLTIQCQVDSQVTMMFWYRQQPGQSLTLIATANQGSEATYESGFVIDKFPISRPNLTFSTLTVSNMSPEDSSIYLCSVGGDNSPLHFGNGTRLTVT.

This chain uses TRBV6-1 with TRBJ2-1, with 8 bases lining up with TRBD2. The CDR3 consists of 13 residues. V shed 5 bases and J 10 bases; nucleotides not matched to a gene: 7. Germline lookup yields CDR1 MNHNS and CDR2 SASEGT. The CDR3 region is CASSMTSDQEQFF. The DNA of the CDR3 is TGTGCCAGCAGTATGACTAGCGACCAAGAGCAGTTCTTC.

This chain uses TRBV9 with TRBJ2-1; D is possibly TRBD1 or TRBD2 (6 bases each). V shed 0 bases and J shed 7 bases, with 14 bases lying between them. Germline lookup yields CDR1 SGDLS and CDR2 YYNGEE. This CDR3 comprises 15 residues. The CDR3 coding sequence is TGTGCCAGCAGCGTAGTCCGGGGGCCTGGAAATGAGCAGTTCTTC. Amino acid sequence: CASSVVRGPGNEQFF.

V gene TRBV4-2 combines with J gene TRBJ1-2; perhaps TRBD1 as D (5 bases). V lost 1 base to trimming and J lost 4 bases, with 16 bases between them. The CDR3 spans 16 residues. Germline V lookup: CDR1 LGHNA, CDR2 YNFKEQ. CDR3 sequence: CASSQASDGAGYGYTF. The CDR3 bases are TGTGCCAGCAGCCAAGCCTCCGACGGGGCTGGCTATGGCTACACCTTC.

The CDR3 DNA reads TGTGCCAGTAGTAAGCGCAGGGCTGAAGCTTTCTTT. It is translated as CASSKRRAEAFF. The V and J genes are TRBV19 and TRBJ1-1; perhaps TRBD1 as D (5 bases). V shed 4 bases and J shed 6 bases, with 9 bases lying between them. Germline CDR1 is LNHDA and CDR2 is SQIVND (reference sequence). The CDR3 has 12 amino acids.

This rearrangement joins TRBV19 to TRBJ2-5; 8 bases align to TRBD2. In germline, CDR1 is LNHDA, CDR2 SQIVND (reference sequence). There are 15 residues in the CDR3. J was trimmed by 5 bases and V by 3 bases; bases with no gene match: 8. CDR3 loop: CASSIAGGGRETQYF. The CDR3 DNA reads TGTGCCAGTAGTATTGCCGGGGGGGGCCGTGAGACCCAGTACTTC.

The chain is built from TRBV10-3 and TRBJ1-5; tentative D call: TRBD1 (5 bases). CDR3 length: 14 amino acids. CDR1 and CDR2 from the germline V gene are ENHRY and SYGVKD. V was clipped by 3 bases and J by 10 bases, with 16 bases between them. The CDR3 nucleotides read TGTGCCATCAGTGATGAGGGGAACGGCCGCCCCCAGCATTTT. This encodes CAISDEGNGRPQHF.

The rearrangement links TRBV30 to TRBJ1-1; no reliable D call. V was clipped by 3 bases and J by 5 bases, with 7 bases between them. This CDR3 region has 11 residues. Germline CDR1 GTSNPN, CDR2 SVGIG (reference sequence). Written as DNA, the CDR3 is TGTGCCTGGAGGTTTCGGACTGAAGCTTTCTTT. Its protein is CAWRFRTEAFF.

The gene calls are TRBV19 and TRBJ2-2, with 8 nucleotides matching TRBD1. From germline, CDR1 is LNHDA and CDR2 SQIVND (reference sequence). This CDR3 comprises 16 residues. V gave up 5 bases and J gave up 6 bases; unmatched junction bases: 11. The CDR3 loop is CASSFTTGGEAGELFF. The CDR3 DNA is TGTGCCAGTAGTTTCACAACAGGGGGAGAGGCCGGGGAGCTGTTTTTT.

This clone has only one observation. This rearrangement joins TRBV30 to TRBJ2-7, with 7 bases aligning to TRBD1. This CDR3 has 18 residues. Germline V gene lookup returns CDR1 GTSNPN and CDR2 SVGIG (reference sequence). J gave up 1 base and V 0 bases, and 15 bases lay outside the gene matches. CDR3 in DNA: TGTGCCTGGAGTGTACGGAACCTAAACAGGGGAAGGTCCTACGAGCAGTACTTC. It encodes CAWSVRNLNRGRSYEQYF.

Concerning this clone itself: The same CDR3 also results from other DNA sequences found in this sample. The rearrangement joins TRBV11-2 to TRBJ2-5; D is undetermined. The CDR3 totals 11 residues. V was shortened by 3 bases and J by 5 bases, with 4 bases between the two germline ends. Germline-derived CDR1 and CDR2 are SGHAT and FQNNGV. CDR3: CASSFGETQYF. In DNA, the CDR3 is TGTGCCAGCAGCTTTGGTGAGACCCAGTACTTC.

This chain connects TRBV20-1 to TRBJ2-5; D gene ambiguous. Germline V gene lookup returns CDR1 DFQATT and CDR2 SNEGSKA (reference sequence). The CDR3 loop spans 10 amino acids. V gave up 2 bases and J gave up 5 bases, with 3 bases separating them. The CDR3 bases are TGCAGTGCTAGAATGGAGACCCAGTACTTC. Protein product: CSARMETQYF.

This clone was detected only a few times. V usage is TRBV29-1 and J usage is TRBJ1-3; 8 nucleotides align to TRBD1. With V trimmed by 6 bases and J by 0 bases, 7 bases remained unmatched. The CDR3 totals 15 residues. Germline-derived CDR1 and CDR2 are SQVTM and ANQGSEA. The CDR3 is CSVAGGAGSGNTIYF. The CDR3, as DNA: TGCAGCGTGGCAGGGGGCGCGGGCTCTGGAAACACCATATATTTT.

The chain carries TRBV30 and TRBJ1-5; D gene ambiguous. CDR1 and CDR2 from the germline V gene are GTSNPN and SVGIG (reference sequence). This CDR3 comprises 13 residues. Between the trimmed V and J ends, which lost 2 bases and 3 bases, there was a span of 8 bases. Written as DNA, the CDR3 is TGTGCCTGGAGTACGAAGGACAATCAGCCCCAGCATTTT. The encoded protein is CAWSTKDNQPQHF.

This chain links TRBV11-2 with TRBJ1-1; 7 nucleotides align to TRBD1. The V gene end was trimmed by 4 bases and the J gene end by 7 bases; junction bases not matched to a gene: 3. The CDR3 sequence is 12 residues long. Germline V gene lookup returns CDR1 SGHAT and CDR2 FQNNGV. The CDR3 here is CASSWNRGEAFF. CDR3 DNA: TGTGCCAGCAGCTGGAACAGGGGTGAAGCTTTCTTT.

The chain uses TRBV29-1 and TRBJ2-5, with 7 positions matching TRBD1. Trimming cost V 1 base and J 1 base; bases outside gene matches: 12. The CDR3 consists of 17 residues. Germline V gene data show CDR1 as SQVTM and CDR2 as ANQGSEA. CDR3: CSVEVPSPGGTQETQYF. The CDR3 DNA reads as TGCAGCGTTGAAGTTCCTTCCCCAGGGGGTACCCAAGAGACCCAGTACTTC.

The rearrangement links TRBV30 to TRBJ1-2; D might be TRBD1 (6 bases). The CDR3 is made up of 13 amino acids. Deletions cut 1 base from V and 8 bases from J, with 14 bases between. Looked up from germline, CDR1 is GTSNPN and CDR2 is SVGIG (reference sequence). As DNA, the CDR3 is TGTGCCTGGAGTGGACAGGTAGGCGACGGCTACACCTTC. The encoded protein is CAWSGQVGDGYTF.